This T cell receptor beta chain was sequenced for a study of STAT3 mutations in large granular lymphocyte leukemia. Background on the study: Among longitudinally sequenced T-LGLL patients, roughly half had canonical activating STAT3 mutations detected.

Profiling relied on immunoSEQ multiplex PCR, and the TCRdb table lists in-frame clones only, not all of them. The sample holds about 1,600 clones, more than 85% seen once. Findings and limits, study-wide: Suggested: STAT3 mutation was not the ancestral event for these clonal expansions. Every T-cell large granular lymphocyte leukemia patient had at least one immunodominant TCR beta clonotype.

With 1 base removed from V and 4 bases from J, the gap between germline ends came to 6 bases. The CDR3 length is 13 residues. Germline CDR1 reads SGHRS; CDR2 reads YFSETQ. With regard to this clone: Antigen: not known.

Source material: peripheral blood mononuclear cells. The V and J genes are TRBV5-1 and TRBJ1-5; no definite D call. The TCR originated in a woman aged 35 to 49 with T-cell large granular lymphocyte leukemia. Some clones in this sample may be carry-over from other donors' samples. CDR3 DNA sequence: TGCGCCAGCAGCTTGATGGGGAATCAGCCCCAGCATTTT. As protein: CASSLMGNQPQHF.